This T cell receptor (beta chain) stems from a study of CXCR3-negative and CXCR3-positive naive CD8 T cells. Study observations and caveats: Within a donor, both naive subsets shared TRBV-TRBJ usage, unlike memory cells. Most assays were run on fresh PBMCs (CXCR3 expression partially decreased after cryopreservation).

Regarding this clonotype: What it recognizes is unknown.

The CDR3 is 19 residues long. TRB cDNA was prepared as libraries by UMI-labeled 5' RACE. No DNA is given; TCRdb re-called the 5' RACE reads and lists each CDR3 protein once. The sample has 100,000 to 150,000 distinct CDR3 sequences, and its top ten clones hold around 0.27%. This rearrangement joins TRBV12-3 or TRBV12-4 to TRBJ2-5; the D gene TCRdb calls, TRBD2, cannot be checked with no DNA. The TCR originated in a human donor in good health. Some clones in this sample may be carry-over from other donors' samples. Source material: naive CXCR3- CD8+ T cells from blood. Subset indicated: CD45RO-CCR7+CD27+CD95- naive CD8+ T cells lacking CXCR3 (TNR3-). The CDR3: CASSFAASGGDLYQETQYF.